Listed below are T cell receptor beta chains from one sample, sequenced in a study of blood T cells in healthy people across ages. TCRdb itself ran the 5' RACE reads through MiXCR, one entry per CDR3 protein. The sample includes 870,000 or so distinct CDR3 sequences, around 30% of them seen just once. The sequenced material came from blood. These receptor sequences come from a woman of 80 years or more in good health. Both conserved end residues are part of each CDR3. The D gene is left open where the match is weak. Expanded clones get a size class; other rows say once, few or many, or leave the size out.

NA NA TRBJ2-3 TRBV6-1 TGTGCCAGCAGTCGCCGGACTATTCACACAGATACGCAGTATTTT CASSRRTIHTDTQYF
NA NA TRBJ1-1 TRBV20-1 TGCAGTGCTACAGGGGAGAACACTGAAGCTTTCTTT CSATGENTEAFF
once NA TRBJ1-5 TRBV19 TGTGCCAGTCTGTCGACGGCGGCACTCGTATATAGCAATCAGCCCCAGCATTTT CASLSTAALVYSNQPQHF
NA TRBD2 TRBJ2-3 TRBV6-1 TGTGCCAGCAGACCTTGGACTAGCGGGACCGACACAGACACGCAGTATTTT CASRPWTSGTDTDTQYF
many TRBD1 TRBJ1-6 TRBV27 TGTGCCAGCAGTTCCGGGACAGGGAATTCACCCCTCCACTTT CASSSGTGNSPLHF
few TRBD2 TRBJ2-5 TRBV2 TGTGCCAGCACTCGAGGGACTAGCGGGGGGGGCATTGAGACCCAGTACTTC CASTRGTSGGGIETQYF
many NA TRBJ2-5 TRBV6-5 TGTGCCAGCAGTTACGGACTCCGCTCGGGCCAGTACTTC CASSYGLRSGQYF
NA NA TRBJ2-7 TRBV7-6 TGTGCCAGCAGCTTAGAGGTTCGGCAGGGAGACGAGCAGTACTTC CASSLEVRQGDEQYF
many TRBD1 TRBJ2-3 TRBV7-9 TGTGCCAGCAGCTCTCGACAGGGGCCCCATCCAGATACGCAGTATTTT CASSSRQGPHPDTQYF
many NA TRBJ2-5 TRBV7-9 TGTGCCAGCAGTTGGGACGGTGGAGAGACCCAGTACTTC CASSWDGGETQYF
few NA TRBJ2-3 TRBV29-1 TGCAGCGTTGAAGGCGGGGCACAAGGTACGCAGTATTTT CSVEGGAQGTQYF
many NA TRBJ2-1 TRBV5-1 TGCGCCAGCAGTTACCTAGGCAGGCCCGATGAGCAGTTCTTC CASSYLGRPDEQFF
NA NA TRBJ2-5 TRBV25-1 TGTGCCAGCAGTGAACCCCGGCAAGTGGAGACCCAGTACTTC CASSEPRQVETQYF
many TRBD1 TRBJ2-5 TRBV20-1 TGCAGTGCTTACTACACAGGGGGCGTGGAGACCCAGTACTTC CSAYYTGGVETQYF
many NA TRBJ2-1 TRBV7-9 TGTGCCAGCAGCTTCAACAGCTCCTACAATGAGCAGTTCTTC CASSFNSSYNEQFF
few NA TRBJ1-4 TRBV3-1 TGTGCCAGCAGCCAAAGTCAAAAACTGTTTTTT CASSQSQKLFF
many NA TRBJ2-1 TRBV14 TGTGCCAGCTCCTCGGGGGCAGGGTCCAATGAGCAGTTCTTC CASSSGAGSNEQFF
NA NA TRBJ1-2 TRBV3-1 TGTGTCAGCGCAATCGACGGTGGCCACACCTTC CVSAIDGGHTF
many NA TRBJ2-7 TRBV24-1 TGTGCCACCAGTTCTCAAGGGGATGATGACGAGCAGTACTTC CATSSQGDDDEQYF
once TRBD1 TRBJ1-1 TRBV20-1 TGCAGTGCTCAGGACAGGGGGGCTGAAGCTTTCTTT CSAQDRGAEAFF
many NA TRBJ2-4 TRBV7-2 TGTGCCAGCAGCGCTGGCAGGGTAGGCGCGGACATTCAGTACTTC CASSAGRVGADIQYF
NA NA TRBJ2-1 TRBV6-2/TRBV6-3 TGTGCCAGCAGCTTCTCTTCGATCGGCTACAATGAGCAGTTCTTC CASSFSSIGYNEQFF
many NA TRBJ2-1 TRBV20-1 TGCAGTGCTAGGTCCGGGCAGGACAGACACAATGAGCAGTTCTTC CSARSGQDRHNEQFF
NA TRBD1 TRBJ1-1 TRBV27 TGTGCCAGCAGTTACGGGACAGGGGGGTTAGCTGAAGCTTTCTTT CASSYGTGGLAEAFF
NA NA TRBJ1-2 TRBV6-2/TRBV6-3 TGTGCCAGCAGTTTTCTCCGGGACCGCGTCACCTATGGCTACACCTTC CASSFLRDRVTYGYTF
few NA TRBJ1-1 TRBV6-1 TGTGCCAGCATTTGGACGGGGCTAAGCACTGAAGCTTTCTTT CASIWTGLSTEAFF
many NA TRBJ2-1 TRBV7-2 TGTGCCAGCAGTCCTGCGAGGGGGCGGGGTGAGCAGTTCTTC CASSPARGRGEQFF